Given below is one TCR beta chain in context. Its antigen is not known. The data derive from a study of CD8 T cells in ankylosing spondylitis. Study-level points and caveats: Disease-linked clones reportedly showed significant enrichment in matched ankylosing spondylitis synovial fluid. Apparently characteristic of ankylosing spondylitis blood was a TCR beta motif (eight highly homologous variants).

V was clipped by 4 bases and J by 7 bases, with 23 bases between them. CDR3 length: 16 residues. Germline V CDR1 and CDR2: SGDLS, YYNGEE. TCRdb reprocessed the 5' RACE reads via MiXCR and lists one record per CDR3 protein. The table has 40,000 to 50,000 distinct CDR3 sequences, 4% seen once. The specimen was blood, either unsorted or a sorted T cell fraction (not recorded which). The chain joins TRBV9 to TRBJ1-2, with D possibly matching TRBD1 (6 bases). The sequence came from a female donor with ankylosing spondylitis or in good health (not recorded which). The CDR3 DNA is TGTGCCAGCAGCCCGGAGGCCGTTAACAGGGTTCTTGGCTACACCTTC. It codes for CASSPEAVNRVLGYTF.